The sequence of this T cell receptor (beta chain) was determined in a study of cytomegalovirus exposure and HLA in healthy donors. Study findings and constraints: Another analysis was done later, and it associated more than 15,000 TCR beta sequences with HLA alleles at 0.05 false discovery rate. Other equally common chains were less clonally expanded than HLA-associated TCR beta chains, a later analysis showed. Roughly even sequencing depth across donors was the assumption behind the presence/absence analyses.

About this clone: Its antigen is currently unknown.

PCR employed 60 Vbeta and 13 Jbeta primers. The data were produced by immunoSEQ multiplex PCR, yet TCRdb's version contains in-frame clones alone and is incomplete. The sample shows fewer than 150,000 clones, 60% to 80% of them seen only once. From germline, CDR1 is SGHAT and CDR2 FQNNGV. V was pared by 5 bases and J by 0 bases, with 10 bases between. The CDR3 runs to 15 residues. The TCR originated in a man aged 25 to 45 in good health and CMV-seronegative. Material: PBMCs. The V gene is TRBV11-2, the J gene TRBJ2-2; possibly TRBD2 for D (6 bases). The CDR3 bases are TGTGCCAGCAGCACCGGGAGAACGAACACCGGGGAGCTGTTTTTT. Translating it yields CASSTGRTNTGELFF.